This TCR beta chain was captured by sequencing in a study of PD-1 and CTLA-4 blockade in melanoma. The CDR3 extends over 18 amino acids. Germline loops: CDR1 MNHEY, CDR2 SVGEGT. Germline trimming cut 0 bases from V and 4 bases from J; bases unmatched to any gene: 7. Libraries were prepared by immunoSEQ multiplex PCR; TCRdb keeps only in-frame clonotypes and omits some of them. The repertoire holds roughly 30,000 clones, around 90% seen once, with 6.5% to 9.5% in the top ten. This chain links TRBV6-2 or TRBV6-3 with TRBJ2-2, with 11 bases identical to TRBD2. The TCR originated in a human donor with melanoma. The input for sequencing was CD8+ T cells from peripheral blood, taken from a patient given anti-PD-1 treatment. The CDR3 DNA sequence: TGTGCCAGCAGTTACTCGGTAGCGGGAGGGCCAGGCACCGGGGAGCTGTTTTTT. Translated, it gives CASSYSVAGGPGTGELFF.